This T cell receptor beta chain was recorded in a study of read filtering for tumor transcriptome and immune sequencing. CDR3 length: 14 amino acids. Notes on this clonotype: An end of the junction differs from the germline gene, which may be a read error.

This library used 300 to 450 ng RNA and molecular barcoded adaptors spanning alpha/delta and beta/gamma chains. TCRdb reprocessed the reads via MiXCR and lists one record per CDR3 protein. The repertoire consists of 57,000 or so distinct CDR3 sequences, with approximately 19% occurring once and the leading ten covering over 11%. The receptor was isolated from a donor aged 40 or over with multiple myeloma. Source material: a population of CD138-negative cells sorted from bone marrow. The J gene is TRBJ2-2, the V gene TRBV12-3 or TRBV12-4; 13 nucleotides agree with TRBD2. The CDR3 DNA reads TGTGCCATCGGGACTAGCGGGAACACCGGGGAGCTGTTATTT. Its translation is CAIGTSGNTGELLF.